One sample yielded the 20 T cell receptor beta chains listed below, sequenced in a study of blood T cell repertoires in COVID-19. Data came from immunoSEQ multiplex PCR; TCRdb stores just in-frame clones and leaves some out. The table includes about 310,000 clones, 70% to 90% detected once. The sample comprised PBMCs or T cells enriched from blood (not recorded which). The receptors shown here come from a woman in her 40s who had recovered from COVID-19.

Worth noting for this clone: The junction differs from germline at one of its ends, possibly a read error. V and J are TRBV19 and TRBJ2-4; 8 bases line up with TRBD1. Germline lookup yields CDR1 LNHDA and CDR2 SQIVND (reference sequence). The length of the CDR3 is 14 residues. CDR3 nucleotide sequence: TGTGCCAGTAGTACACCGGACAGGGCGTTATATTTGAACTTC. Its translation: CASSTPDRALYLNF.

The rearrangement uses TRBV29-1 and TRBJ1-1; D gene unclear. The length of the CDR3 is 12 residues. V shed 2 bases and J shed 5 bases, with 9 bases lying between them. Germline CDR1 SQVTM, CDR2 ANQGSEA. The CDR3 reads CSVEIRGTEAFF. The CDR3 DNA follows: TGCAGCGTTGAAATTCGGGGAACTGAAGCTTTCTTT.

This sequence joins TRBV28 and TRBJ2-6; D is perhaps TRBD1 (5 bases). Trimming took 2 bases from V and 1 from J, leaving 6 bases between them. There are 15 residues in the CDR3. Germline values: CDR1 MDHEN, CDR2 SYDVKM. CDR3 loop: CASSLAGSGANVLTF. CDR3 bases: TGTGCCAGCAGTTTAGCAGGGTCTGGGGCCAACGTCCTGACTTTC. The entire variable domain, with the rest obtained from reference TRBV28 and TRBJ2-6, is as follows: DVKVTQSSRYLVKRTGEKVFLECVQDMDHENMFWYRQDPGLGLRLIYFSYDVKMKEKGDIPEGYSVSREKKERFSLILESASTNQTSMYLCASSLAGSGANVLTFGAGSRLTVL.

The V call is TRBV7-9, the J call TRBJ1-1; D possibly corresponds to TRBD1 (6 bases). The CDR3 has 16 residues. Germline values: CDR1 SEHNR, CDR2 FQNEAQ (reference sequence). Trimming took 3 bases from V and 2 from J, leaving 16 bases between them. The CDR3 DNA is TGTGCCAGCAGCTTGGGACAAACTACGTTCAACACTGAAGCTTTCTTT. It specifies CASSLGQTTFNTEAFF.

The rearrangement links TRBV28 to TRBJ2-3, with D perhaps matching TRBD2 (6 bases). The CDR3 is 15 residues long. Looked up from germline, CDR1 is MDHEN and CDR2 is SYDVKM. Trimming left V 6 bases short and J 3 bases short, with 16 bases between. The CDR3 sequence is CASRGVGGLTDTQYF. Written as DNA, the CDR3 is TGTGCCAGCAGAGGGGTGGGGGGTTTGACAGATACGCAGTATTTT.

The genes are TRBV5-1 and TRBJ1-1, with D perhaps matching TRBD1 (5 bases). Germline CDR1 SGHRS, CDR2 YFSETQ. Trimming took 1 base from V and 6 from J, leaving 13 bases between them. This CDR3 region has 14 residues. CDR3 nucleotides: TGCGCCAGCAGCTTGAGCGGAGGGGTCGCTGAAGCTTTCTTT. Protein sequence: CASSLSGGVAEAFF.

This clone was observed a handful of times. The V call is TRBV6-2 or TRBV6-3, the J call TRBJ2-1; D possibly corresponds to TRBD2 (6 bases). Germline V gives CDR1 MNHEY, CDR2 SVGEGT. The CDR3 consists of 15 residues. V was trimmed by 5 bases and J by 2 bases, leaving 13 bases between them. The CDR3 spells CASSHIRGTYNEQFF. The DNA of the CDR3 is TGTGCCAGCAGTCATATCCGGGGGACCTACAATGAGCAGTTCTTC.

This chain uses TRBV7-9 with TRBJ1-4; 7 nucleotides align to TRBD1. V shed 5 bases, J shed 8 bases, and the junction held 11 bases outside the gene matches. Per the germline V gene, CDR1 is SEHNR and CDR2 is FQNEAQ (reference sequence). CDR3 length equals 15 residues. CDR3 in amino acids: CASSTQQGNWEKLFF. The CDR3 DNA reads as TGTGCCAGCAGCACCCAACAGGGGAATTGGGAAAAACTGTTTTTT.

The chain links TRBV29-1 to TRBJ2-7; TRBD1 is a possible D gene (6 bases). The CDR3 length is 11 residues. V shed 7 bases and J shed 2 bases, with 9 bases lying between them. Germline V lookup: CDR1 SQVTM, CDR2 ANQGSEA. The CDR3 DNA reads TGCAGCGGGACAGAAGCCTACGAGCAGTACTTC. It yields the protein CSGTEAYEQYF.

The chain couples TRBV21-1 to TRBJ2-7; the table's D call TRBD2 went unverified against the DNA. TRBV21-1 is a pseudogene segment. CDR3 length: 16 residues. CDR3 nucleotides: TGTGCCAGCAGCAAAATATGTGCGGGAGGGTCCACCGAGCAGTACTTC. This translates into CASSKICAGGSTEQYF.

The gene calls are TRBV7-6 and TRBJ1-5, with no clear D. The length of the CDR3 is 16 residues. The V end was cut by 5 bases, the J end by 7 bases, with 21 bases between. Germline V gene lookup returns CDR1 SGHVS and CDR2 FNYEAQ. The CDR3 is CASSRKTPTEEQPQHF. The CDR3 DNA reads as TGTGCCAGCAGCCGCAAAACCCCCACAGAAGAACAGCCCCAGCATTTT. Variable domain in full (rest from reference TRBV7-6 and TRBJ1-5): GAGVSQSPRYKVTKRGQDVALRCDPISGHVSLYWYRQALGQGPEFLTYFNYEAQQDKSGLPNDRFSAERPEGSISTLTIQRTEQRDSAMYRCASSRKTPTEEQPQHFGDGTRLSIL.

Here the CDR3 reads CASSQDQVNYGYTF. CDR3 sequence (DNA): TGTGCCAGCAGCCAAGACCAGGTTAACTATGGCTACACCTTC. The chain recombines TRBV3-1 (or the pseudogene TRBV3-2) with TRBJ1-2, with D unresolved. The CDR3 is made up of 14 amino acids. CDR1 LGHDT and CDR2 YNNKEL come from the germline V gene (reference sequence). Trimming took off 0 bases at V and 1 base at J, with 6 bases between the two ends.

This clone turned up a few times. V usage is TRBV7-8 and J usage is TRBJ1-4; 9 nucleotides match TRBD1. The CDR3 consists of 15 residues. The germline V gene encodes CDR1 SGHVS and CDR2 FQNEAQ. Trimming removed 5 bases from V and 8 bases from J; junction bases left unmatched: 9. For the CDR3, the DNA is TGTGCCAGCAGCCCACGGGACAGGGTTGCCGAAAAACTGTTTTTT. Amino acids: CASSPRDRVAEKLFF.

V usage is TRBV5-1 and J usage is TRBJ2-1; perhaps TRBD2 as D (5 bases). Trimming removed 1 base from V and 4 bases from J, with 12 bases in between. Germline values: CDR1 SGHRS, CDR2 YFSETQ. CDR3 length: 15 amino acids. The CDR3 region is CASSLNPAAYNEQFF. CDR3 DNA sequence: TGCGCCAGCAGCTTGAATCCAGCGGCTTACAATGAGCAGTTCTTC.

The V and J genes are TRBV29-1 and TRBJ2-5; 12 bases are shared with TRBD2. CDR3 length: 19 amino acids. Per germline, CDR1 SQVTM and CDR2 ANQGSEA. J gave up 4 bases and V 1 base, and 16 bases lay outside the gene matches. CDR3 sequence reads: CSVEGFATSGRYGAETQYF. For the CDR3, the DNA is TGCAGCGTTGAAGGGTTTGCTACTAGCGGGAGGTACGGGGCAGAGACCCAGTACTTC.

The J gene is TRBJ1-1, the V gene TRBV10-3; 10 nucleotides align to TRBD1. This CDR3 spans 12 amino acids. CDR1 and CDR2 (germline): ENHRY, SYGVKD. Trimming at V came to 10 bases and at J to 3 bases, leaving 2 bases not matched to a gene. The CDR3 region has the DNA TGTGCCACCGGACAGGGGGACACTGAAGCTTTCTTT. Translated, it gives CATGQGDTEAFF.

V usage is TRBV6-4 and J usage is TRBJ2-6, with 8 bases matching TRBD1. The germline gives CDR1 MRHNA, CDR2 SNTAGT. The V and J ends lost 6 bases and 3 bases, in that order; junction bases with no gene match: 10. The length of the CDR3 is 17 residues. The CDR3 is CASSLDRAVGGANVLTF. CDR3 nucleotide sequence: TGTGCCAGCAGCCTGGACAGGGCTGTTGGTGGGGCCAACGTCCTGACTTTC.

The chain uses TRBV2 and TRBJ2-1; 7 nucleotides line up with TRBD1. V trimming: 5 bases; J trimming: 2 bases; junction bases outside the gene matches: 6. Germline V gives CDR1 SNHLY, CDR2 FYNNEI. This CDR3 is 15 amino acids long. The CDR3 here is CASSQGEPTYNEQFF. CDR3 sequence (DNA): TGTGCCAGCAGTCAGGGGGAGCCGACCTACAATGAGCAGTTCTTC.

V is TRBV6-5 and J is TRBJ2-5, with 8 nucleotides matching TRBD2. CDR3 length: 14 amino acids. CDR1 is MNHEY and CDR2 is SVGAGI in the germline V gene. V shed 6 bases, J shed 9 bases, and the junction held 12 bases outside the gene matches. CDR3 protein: CASRVTSGRAAQYF. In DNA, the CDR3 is TGTGCCAGCAGAGTTACTAGCGGACGAGCGGCCCAGTACTTC.

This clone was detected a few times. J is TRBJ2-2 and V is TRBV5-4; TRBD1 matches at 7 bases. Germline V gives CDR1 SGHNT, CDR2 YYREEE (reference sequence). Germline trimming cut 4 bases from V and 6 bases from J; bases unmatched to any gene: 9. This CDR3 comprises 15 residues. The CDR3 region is CASSTDRVLAGELFF. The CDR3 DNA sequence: TGTGCCAGCAGCACCGACAGGGTTTTGGCCGGGGAGCTGTTTTTT.